Listed below are T cell receptor beta chains from one sample, sequenced in a study of identical twins. Each CDR3 protein is one row after TCRdb ran MiXCR on the 5' RACE reads. Here the sample spans approximately 700,000 distinct CDR3 sequences, around 5.7% being singletons. Source material: naive T cells sorted from blood. These receptors all come from a man between 18 and 29 years old in good health. The CDR3 runs from the conserved cysteine through the conserved F or W. A D gene is named only where the DNA matches it firmly. Size is stated for part of the rows, as once, few or many counts, or as a class when the clone is expanded.

clone size,V gene,J gene,D gene,CDR3 protein,CDR3 DNA
many,TRBV7-9,TRBJ2-3,TRBD1,CASSSRQGRTDTQYF,TGTGCCAGCAGCTCACGACAGGGGAGGACAGATACGCAGTATTTT
many,TRBV20-1,TRBJ2-3,.,CSARSGVGTDTQYF,TGCAGTGCTAGGTCAGGGGTCGGCACAGATACGCAGTATTTT
many,TRBV12-3/TRBV12-4,TRBJ1-2,TRBD1,CASSHGQGAFGYTF,TGTGCCAGCAGCCATGGACAGGGGGCATTTGGCTACACCTTC
.,TRBV4-1,TRBJ2-1,TRBD1,CASETSGDRGGNEQFF,TGCGCCAGCGAAACCTCTGGGGACAGGGGGGGGAATGAGCAGTTCTTC
.,TRBV30,TRBJ2-1,TRBD1,CAWSVHPQGLSQFF,TGTGCCTGGAGTGTACACCCACAGGGGCTTTCCCAGTTCTTC
many,TRBV25-1,TRBJ1-1,.,CASRGGSNTEAFF,TGTGCCAGCAGGGGAGGCTCCAACACTGAAGCTTTCTTT
many,TRBV5-1,TRBJ2-2,.,CASRPTPSGAGELFF,TGCGCCAGCAGACCTACCCCATCGGGGGCCGGGGAGCTGTTTTTT
.,TRBV18,TRBJ1-4,.,CASSPRGESEKLFF,TGTGCCAGCTCACCGAGGGGGGAGAGTGAAAAACTGTTTTTT
.,TRBV27,TRBJ1-5,.,CASSPFSSGRPWPQHF,TGTGCCAGCAGTCCGTTTAGTTCGGGACGACCATGGCCCCAGCATTTT
few,TRBV5-5,TRBJ1-1,.,CASSAQGVTEAFF,TGTGCCAGCAGCGCACAGGGAGTCACTGAAGCTTTCTTT
few,TRBV28,TRBJ2-7,.,CASLLRAGAGSYEQYF,TGTGCCAGCCTCCTCAGGGCGGGGGCCGGCTCCTACGAGCAGTACTTC
many,TRBV4-1,TRBJ1-4,.,CASSELTRGVGEKLFF,TGCGCCAGCAGCGAATTGACACGAGGGGTCGGTGAAAAACTGTTTTTT
few,TRBV2,TRBJ1-2,.,CASSDIQRGNGYTF,TGTGCCAGCAGTGACATTCAGAGAGGGAATGGCTACACCTTC
many,TRBV7-2,TRBJ2-3,.,CASSQTGILPDTQYF,TGTGCCAGCAGCCAGACCGGGATCCTCCCTGATACGCAGTATTTT
few,TRBV7-9,TRBJ2-1,.,CASSLGASEYKPNEQFF,TGTGCCAGCAGCTTAGGAGCTAGTGAGTATAAACCCAATGAGCAGTTCTTC
few,TRBV4-1,TRBJ2-2,.,CASSQDRSASDTNTGELFF,TGCGCCAGCAGCCAAGATCGTTCGGCTAGCGATACGAACACCGGGGAGCTGTTTTTT
few,TRBV24-1,TRBJ1-5,TRBD1,CATSDRDSYSNQPQHF,TGTGCCACCAGTGACCGGGACAGCTATAGCAATCAGCCCCAGCATTTT
few,TRBV12-3/TRBV12-4,TRBJ2-3,.,CASTDGDTQYF,TGTGCCAGCACGGACGGGGATACGCAGTATTTT
many,TRBV29-1,TRBJ1-2,TRBD1,CSVEDPTGIPYGYTF,TGCAGCGTTGAGGACCCGACAGGGATACCCTATGGCTACACCTTC
.,TRBV6-1,TRBJ2-5,TRBD1,CAIARDRGQETQYF,TGTGCCATCGCCCGGGACAGGGGGCAAGAGACCCAGTACTTC
few,TRBV30,TRBJ1-5,TRBD1,CAWSVRRTGRTSNQPQHF,TGTGCCTGGAGTGTACGGAGGACAGGGAGAACTAGCAATCAGCCCCAGCATTTT
many,TRBV29-1,TRBJ2-5,TRBD2,CSVSGRALETQYF,TGCAGCGTCAGCGGGAGGGCCTTAGAGACCCAGTACTTC
.,TRBV20-1,TRBJ2-5,.,CSARILAQETQYF,TGCAGTGCTAGAATTCTAGCCCAAGAGACCCAGTACTTC
many,TRBV15,TRBJ2-7,.,CATSKTDYEQYF,TGTGCCACCAGCAAGACAGACTACGAGCAGTACTTC
many,TRBV12-3/TRBV12-4,TRBJ2-1,TRBD1,CASRTTTGRNYNEQFF,TGTGCCAGCAGAACGACGACAGGGAGAAATTACAATGAGCAGTTCTTC
.,TRBV6-5,TRBJ2-1,.,CASSPSTHEQFF,TGTGCCAGCAGCCCCTCTACGCATGAGCAGTTCTTC
many,TRBV12-3/TRBV12-4,TRBJ1-2,.,CASSRSRAHRGYTF,TGTGCCAGCAGCCGTTCACGGGCTCACCGGGGCTACACCTTC
few,TRBV12-3/TRBV12-4,TRBJ2-2,TRBD2,CASSSSSGRARESGELFF,TGTGCCAGCAGTTCTTCTAGCGGGAGGGCCCGGGAATCCGGGGAGCTGTTTTTT
few,TRBV12-3/TRBV12-4,TRBJ1-5,TRBD1,CASTRDRGKGQPQHF,TGTGCCAGCACCCGGGACAGGGGGAAAGGTCAGCCCCAGCATTTT
many,TRBV27,TRBJ2-7,TRBD1,CASSLRTGRESSYEQYF,TGTGCCAGCAGTTTAAGGACAGGGCGCGAGAGCTCCTACGAGCAGTACTTC
few,TRBV12-3/TRBV12-4,TRBJ2-3,.,CASRARDHTQYF,TGTGCCAGCAGGGCTAGGGACCATACGCAGTATTTT
many,TRBV12-3/TRBV12-4,TRBJ1-5,TRBD1,CASSLWTGSNQPQHF,TGTGCCAGCAGCTTATGGACAGGGAGCAATCAGCCCCAGCATTTT
.,TRBV19,TRBJ1-4,TRBD1,CASSIRQGEEKLFF,TGTGCCAGTAGTATAAGGCAGGGGGAGGAAAAACTGTTTTTT
.,TRBV30,TRBJ2-1,.,CAWNYLGSHEQFF,TGTGCCTGGAATTATTTGGGTAGCCATGAGCAGTTCTTC
few,TRBV4-2,TRBJ2-3,TRBD2,CASSQSKLAGEGDTQYF,TGTGCCAGCAGTCAATCTAAATTAGCGGGAGAGGGAGATACGCAGTATTTT
.,TRBV5-1,TRBJ1-1,.,CASSFESGNEAFF,TGCGCCAGCAGTTTCGAGTCTGGGAATGAAGCTTTCTTT
few,TRBV27,TRBJ1-1,TRBD1,CASSLSSGGQGPTEAFF,TGTGCCAGCAGTTTATCGTCGGGGGGACAGGGGCCCACTGAAGCTTTCTTT
.,TRBV6-2/TRBV6-3,TRBJ2-7,.,CASSSGAQGYEQYF,TGTGCCAGCAGTTCGGGGGCGCAAGGTTACGAGCAGTACTTC
many,TRBV4-3,TRBJ2-7,.,CASSQGQGLYEQYF,TGCGCCAGCAGCCAGGGGCAGGGACTCTACGAGCAGTACTTC
.,TRBV28,TRBJ2-1,.,CASSLRTGTPIYNEQFF,TGTGCCAGCAGTTTAAGAACCGGGACACCTATTTACAATGAGCAGTTCTTC
few,TRBV7-2,TRBJ2-1,.,CASRPNALPQFF,TGTGCCAGCAGGCCTAATGCTCTTCCCCAGTTCTTC
many,TRBV15,TRBJ2-5,.,CATSRSHHRPQETQYF,TGTGCCACCAGCAGATCCCACCATCGGCCCCAAGAGACCCAGTACTTC
many,TRBV7-9,TRBJ2-3,TRBD1,CASSTDRGADTQYF,TGTGCCAGCAGCACGGACAGGGGCGCAGATACGCAGTATTTT
.,TRBV6-1,TRBJ1-5,TRBD1,CASSEFPPGTGFQPQHF,TGTGCCAGCAGTGAATTCCCACCCGGGACAGGGTTTCAGCCCCAGCATTTT
.,TRBV25-1,TRBJ2-6,.,CASSDMSTGANVLTF,TGTGCCAGCAGTGATATGTCGACCGGGGCCAACGTCCTGACTTTC
few,TRBV7-9,TRBJ2-1,TRBD2,CASSPTGPGLAGGDEFF,TGTGCCAGCAGCCCCACCGGGCCGGGACTAGCGGGGGGGGATGAGTTCTTC
.,TRBV7-6,TRBJ2-5,.,CASSLAPAGETQYF,TGTGCCAGCAGCTTAGCTCCAGCGGGAGAGACCCAGTACTTC
few,TRBV10-3,TRBJ1-4,.,CAISESGQSTNEKLFF,TGTGCCATCAGTGAGTCGGGCCAATCAACTAATGAAAAACTGTTTTTT
many,TRBV6-1,TRBJ2-3,.,CASTSPEADTQYF,TGTGCCAGCACCTCACCCGAGGCAGATACGCAGTATTTT
.,TRBV10-2,TRBJ2-7,.,CASSEVPSYEQYF,TGCGCCAGCAGTGAGGTACCCTCCTACGAGCAGTACTTC
many,TRBV28,TRBJ2-5,TRBD1,CASSQGQGMETQYF,TGTGCCAGCAGCCAAGGACAGGGTATGGAGACCCAGTACTTC
many,TRBV12-3/TRBV12-4,TRBJ2-1,TRBD1,CASSLSGTGVHNEQFF,TGTGCCAGCAGTTTGAGCGGGACAGGGGTCCACAATGAGCAGTTCTTC
.,TRBV28,TRBJ2-7,TRBD2,CASSPVTSGRSYEQYF,TGTGCCAGCAGTCCAGTGACTAGCGGGCGCTCCTACGAGCAGTACTTC
few,TRBV28,TRBJ2-1,.,CASKNSGRDLNNEQFF,TGTGCCAGCAAGAACTCTGGAAGGGACCTAAACAATGAGCAGTTCTTC
many,TRBV7-9,TRBJ2-7,.,CASSAKGGLAAYEQYF,TGTGCCAGCAGCGCAAAGGGGGGCTTAGCGGCTTACGAGCAGTACTTC
many,TRBV5-6,TRBJ2-1,TRBD1,CASSRSQGASYNEQFF,TGTGCCAGCAGCAGGTCTCAGGGGGCGTCCTACAATGAGCAGTTCTTC